Shown below are 9 T cell receptor beta chains from a single sample sequenced in a study of T cell repertoires in cytomegalovirus infection. No cognate antigen is known for these TCRs. TCRdb fed the reads into MiXCR, producing one record per CDR3 protein. The sample contains 830,000 or so distinct CDR3 sequences, about 33% of which appear only once. The specimen was cultured CD8+ T cells from PBMCs, collected from culture after CMV antigen stimulation. All receptors come from a human donor in good health (CMV status not recorded). Some clones in this sample may be carry-over from other donors' samples.

The V and J genes are TRBV13 and TRBJ2-5; D might be TRBD1 (6 bases). V shed 6 bases and J shed 5 bases, with 19 bases lying between them. Germline V gene data show CDR1 as PRHDT and CDR2 as FYEKMQ (reference sequence). The CDR3 spans 15 residues. DNA for the CDR3: TGTGCCAGCAGTTCGATGCAGGGGAAGAGGGAGACCCAGTACTTC. Its protein is CASSSMQGKRETQYF.

This clonotype has more than one count but fewer than ten. V is TRBV5-5 and J is TRBJ2-3, with 7 bases lining up with TRBD1. The CDR3 loop spans 14 amino acids. Unmatched junction bases numbered 6, after V lost 7 bases and J lost 1 base. The V gene's germline CDR1 is SGHKS and CDR2 YYEKEE (reference sequence). CDR3 sequence: CASVRQGGTDTQYF. CDR3 bases: TGTGCCAGCGTCCGGCAGGGGGGCACAGATACGCAGTATTTT.

This clonotype was observed at least ten times. The genes are TRBV7-6 and TRBJ1-3; 7 positions agree with TRBD1. CDR3 length: 16 amino acids. The trim removed 5 bases at V and 0 bases at J, leaving 7 bases unmatched. Germline lookup yields CDR1 SGHVS and CDR2 FNYEAQ. CDR3 sequence (DNA): TGTGCCAGCAGCCTACGGGACAGAGACTCTGGAAACACCATATATTTT. Residues: CASSLRDRDSGNTIYF.

This clonotype was found a few times. The rearrangement uses TRBV7-9 and TRBJ2-1; D possibly corresponds to TRBD2 (6 bases). The CDR3 consists of 16 residues. With 4 bases removed from V and 0 bases from J, the gap between germline ends came to 13 bases. Germline V gene lookup returns CDR1 SEHNR and CDR2 FQNEAQ (reference sequence). CDR3 loop: CASSSIQGGSYNEQFF. CDR3 DNA sequence: TGTGCCAGCAGCTCGATTCAGGGAGGCTCCTACAATGAGCAGTTCTTC.

The chain employs TRBV28 and TRBJ2-7; 7 nucleotides match TRBD1. Trimming cost V 5 bases and J 2 bases; bases outside gene matches: 6. CDR3 size: 14 residues. Germline V CDR1 and CDR2: MDHEN, SYDVKM. In nucleotides, the CDR3 is TGTGCCAGCAGTAATCTCCAGGGGGCCTACGAGCAGTACGTC. Protein product: CASSNLQGAYEQYV.

This clonotype was seen a few times. V gene TRBV6-5 combines with J gene TRBJ1-2; D is possibly TRBD1 (6 bases). Germline V lookup: CDR1 MNHEY, CDR2 SVGAGI. V shed 6 bases and J shed 11 bases, with 16 bases lying between them. CDR3 length: 12 amino acids. The CDR3, as DNA: TGTGCCAGCAGCCCCATAGGGCAGGGGTACACCTTC. This encodes CASSPIGQGYTF.

This clonotype appeared a few times. This chain connects TRBV6-5 to TRBJ1-1, with TRBD1 matching 8 bases. This CDR3 region has 16 residues. Germline V gene sequence: CDR1 MNHEY, CDR2 SVGAGI. The ends lost 0 bases at V and 4 bases at J; junction bases unmatched: 7. This CDR3 is CASSYSGGQGVTEAFF. The CDR3 DNA sequence: TGTGCCAGCAGTTACTCTGGAGGACAGGGAGTCACTGAAGCTTTCTTT.

This clonotype showed up just a few times. Here the CDR3 DNA reads TGTGCCAGCAGCTTAAAGTATGAGGGGGCCGGCTATGGCTACACCTTC. This encodes CASSLKYEGAGYGYTF. The chain combines TRBV7-2 with TRBJ1-2, with 7 bases identical to TRBD1. Germline CDR1 and CDR2: SGHTA and FQGNSA. Trimming cost V 2 bases and J 4 bases; bases outside gene matches: 10. This CDR3 is 16 amino acids long.

The V and J genes are TRBV20-1 and TRBJ1-2; 7 bases fit TRBD1. The CDR3 is 12 amino acids. V gave up 6 bases and J gave up 8 bases; unmatched junction bases: 9. Germline V gene data show CDR1 as DFQATT and CDR2 as SNEGSKA (reference sequence). This CDR3 is CSAPTGYGGYTF. Written as DNA, the CDR3 is TGCAGTGCCCCGACAGGGTATGGCGGCTACACCTTC.